This paragraph covers one TCR beta chain sequence. V lost 4 bases and J lost 4, with 14 bases in between. The CDR3 covers 14 residues. From germline, CDR1 is SGHRS and CDR2 YFSETQ. The record originates from a study of early stage breast cancer tumors. Across the study: About 10-fold was the mean read coverage per sample.

TCRdb keeps only in-frame clones here, not all; method: immunoSEQ multiplex PCR. The table records tens of thousands of clones, just under 80% of them present only once. The clonotype originates from a person in their 40s with breast cancer. The V and J genes are TRBV5-1 and TRBJ1-2; D is perhaps TRBD1 (5 bases). The sample comprised blood. CDR3 sequence (DNA): TGCGCCAGCAGCCCACCGGACATGGGCTATGGCTACACCTTC. It yields the protein CASSPPDMGYGYTF.